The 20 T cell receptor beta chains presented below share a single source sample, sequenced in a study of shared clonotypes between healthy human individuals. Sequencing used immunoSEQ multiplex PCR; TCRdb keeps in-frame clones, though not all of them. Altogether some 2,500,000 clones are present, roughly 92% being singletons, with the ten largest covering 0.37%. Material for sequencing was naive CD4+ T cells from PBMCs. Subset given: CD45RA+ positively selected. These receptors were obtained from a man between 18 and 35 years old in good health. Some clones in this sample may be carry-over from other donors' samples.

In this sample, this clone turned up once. In DNA form, the CDR3 reads TGTGCCAGCAGCGGTACAGGGGAGGAGACCCAGTACTTC. It encodes CASSGTGEETQYF. This rearrangement joins TRBV9 to TRBJ2-5; 7 bases are a match to TRBD1. The CDR3 is 13 residues long. The junction had 4 bases not matched to a gene; V was cut back by 3 bases and J by 5 bases. Germline lookup yields CDR1 SGDLS and CDR2 YYNGEE. The whole variable domain, filled in from reference TRBV9 and TRBJ2-5, reads DSGVTQTPKHLITATGQRVTLRCSPRSGDLSVYWYQQSLDQGLQFLIQYYNGEERAKGNILERFSAQQFPDLHSELNLSSLELGDSALYFCASSGTGEETQYFGPGTRLLVL.

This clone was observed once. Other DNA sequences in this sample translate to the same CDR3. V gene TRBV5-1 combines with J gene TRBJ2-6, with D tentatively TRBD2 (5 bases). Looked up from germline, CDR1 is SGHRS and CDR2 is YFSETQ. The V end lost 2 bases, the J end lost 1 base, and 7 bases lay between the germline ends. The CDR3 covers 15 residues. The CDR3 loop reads CASSFTGSGANVLTF. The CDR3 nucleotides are TGCGCCAGCAGCTTTACGGGATCTGGGGCCAACGTCCTGACTTTC.

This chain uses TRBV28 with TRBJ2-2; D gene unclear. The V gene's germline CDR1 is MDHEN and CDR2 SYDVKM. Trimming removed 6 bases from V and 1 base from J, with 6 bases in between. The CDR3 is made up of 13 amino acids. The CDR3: CASSWWNTGELFF. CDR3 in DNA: TGTGCCAGCAGCTGGTGGAACACCGGGGAGCTGTTTTTT. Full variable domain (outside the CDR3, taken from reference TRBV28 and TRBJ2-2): DVKVTQSSRYLVKRTGEKVFLECVQDMDHENMFWYRQDPGLGLRLIYFSYDVKMKEKGDIPEGYSVSREKKERFSLILESASTNQTSMYLCASSWWNTGELFFGEGSRLTVL.

CDR3 DNA: TGTGCCAGCAGTAAGCGGGCGACACTAAATGAAAAACTGTTTTTT. Residues: CASSKRATLNEKLFF. V gene TRBV28 combines with J gene TRBJ1-4; D ambiguous. V lost 5 bases and J lost 5, with 15 bases in between. Germline assignment: CDR1 MDHEN and CDR2 SYDVKM. The CDR3 is 15 residues long.

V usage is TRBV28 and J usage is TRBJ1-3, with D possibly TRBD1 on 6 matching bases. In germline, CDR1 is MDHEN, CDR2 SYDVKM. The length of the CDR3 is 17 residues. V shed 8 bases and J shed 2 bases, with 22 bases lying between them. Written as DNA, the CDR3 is TGTGCCAGCCCTCTCACAGGGAAAGGGAGGCCTGGAAACACCATATATTTT. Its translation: CASPLTGKGRPGNTIYF.

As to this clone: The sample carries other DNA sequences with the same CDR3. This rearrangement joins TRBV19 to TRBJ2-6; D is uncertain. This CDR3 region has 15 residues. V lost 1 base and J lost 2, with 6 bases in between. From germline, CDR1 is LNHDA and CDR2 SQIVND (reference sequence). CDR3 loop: CASSIVGAGANVLTF. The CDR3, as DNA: TGTGCCAGTAGTATAGTGGGCGCTGGGGCCAACGTCCTGACTTTC.

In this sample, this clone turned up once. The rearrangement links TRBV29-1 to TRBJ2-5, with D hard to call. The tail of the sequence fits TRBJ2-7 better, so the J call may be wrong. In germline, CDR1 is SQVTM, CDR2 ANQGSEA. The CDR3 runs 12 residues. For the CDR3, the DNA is TGCAGCGTTGGGCACGACTCCTACGAGCAGTACTTC. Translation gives CSVGHDSYEQYF.

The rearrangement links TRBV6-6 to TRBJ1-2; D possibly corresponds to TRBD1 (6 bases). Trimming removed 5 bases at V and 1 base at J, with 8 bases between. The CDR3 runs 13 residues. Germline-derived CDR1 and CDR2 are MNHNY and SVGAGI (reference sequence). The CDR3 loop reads CASSGGDNYGYTF. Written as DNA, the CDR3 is TGTGCCAGCAGTGGGGGCGATAACTATGGCTACACCTTC.

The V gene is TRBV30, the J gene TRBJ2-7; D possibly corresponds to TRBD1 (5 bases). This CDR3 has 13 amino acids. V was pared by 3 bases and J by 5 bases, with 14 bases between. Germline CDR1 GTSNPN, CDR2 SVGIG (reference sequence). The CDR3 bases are TGTGCCTGGAGCCAGGGCACCCTCGACGAGCAGTACTTC. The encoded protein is CAWSQGTLDEQYF.

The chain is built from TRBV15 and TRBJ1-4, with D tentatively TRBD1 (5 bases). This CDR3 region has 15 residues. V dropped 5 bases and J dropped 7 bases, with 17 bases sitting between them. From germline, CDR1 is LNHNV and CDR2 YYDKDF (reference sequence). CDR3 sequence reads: CATSPRDSRGEKLFF. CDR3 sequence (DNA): TGTGCCACCAGCCCTCGAGACAGTAGGGGTGAAAAACTGTTTTTT.

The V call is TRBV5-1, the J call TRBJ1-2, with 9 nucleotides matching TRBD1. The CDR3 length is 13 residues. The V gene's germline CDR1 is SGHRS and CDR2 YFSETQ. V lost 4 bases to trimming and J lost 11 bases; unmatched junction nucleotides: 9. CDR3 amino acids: CASSPAGTGRYTF. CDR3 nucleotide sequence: TGCGCCAGCAGCCCGGCAGGGACAGGGCGTTACACCTTC.

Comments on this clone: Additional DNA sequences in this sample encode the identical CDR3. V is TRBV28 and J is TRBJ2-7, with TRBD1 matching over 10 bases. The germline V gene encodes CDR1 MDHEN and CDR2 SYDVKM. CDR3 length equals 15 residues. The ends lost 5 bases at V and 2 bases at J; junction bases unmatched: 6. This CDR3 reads CASSTPGQGTYEQYF. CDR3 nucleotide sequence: TGTGCCAGCAGTACGCCGGGACAGGGGACCTACGAGCAGTACTTC.

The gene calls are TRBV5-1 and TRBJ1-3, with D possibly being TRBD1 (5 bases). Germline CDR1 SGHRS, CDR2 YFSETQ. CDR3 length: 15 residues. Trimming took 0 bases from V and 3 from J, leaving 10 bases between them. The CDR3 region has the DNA TGCGCCAGCAGCTTGGACCCGACAGATGGAAACACCATATATTTT. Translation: CASSLDPTDGNTIYF.

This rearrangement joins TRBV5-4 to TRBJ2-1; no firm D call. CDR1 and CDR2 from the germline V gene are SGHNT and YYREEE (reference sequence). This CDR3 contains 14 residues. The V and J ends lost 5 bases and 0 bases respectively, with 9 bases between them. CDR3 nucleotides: TGTGCCAGCAGAGGGCCCCTCTCCTACAATGAGCAGTTCTTC. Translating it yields CASRGPLSYNEQFF.

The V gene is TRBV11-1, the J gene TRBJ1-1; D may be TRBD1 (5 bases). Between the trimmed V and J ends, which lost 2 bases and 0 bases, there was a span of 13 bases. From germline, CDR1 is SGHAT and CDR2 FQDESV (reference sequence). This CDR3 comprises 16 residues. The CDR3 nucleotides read TGTGCCAGCAGCTTATCCTCAGGGACTCTGAACACTGAAGCTTTCTTT. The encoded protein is CASSLSSGTLNTEAFF.

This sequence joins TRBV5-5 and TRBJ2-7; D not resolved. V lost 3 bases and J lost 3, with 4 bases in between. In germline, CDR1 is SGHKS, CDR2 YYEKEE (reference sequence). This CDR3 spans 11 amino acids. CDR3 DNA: TGTGCCAGCAGCTGGAACTACGAGCAGTACTTC. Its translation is CASSWNYEQYF.

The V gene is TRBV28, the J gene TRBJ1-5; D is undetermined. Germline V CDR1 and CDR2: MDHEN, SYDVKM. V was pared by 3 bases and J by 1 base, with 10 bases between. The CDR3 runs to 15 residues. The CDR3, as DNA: TGTGCCAGCAGTTTGTGGGCCAGGAGCAATCAGCCCCAGCATTTT. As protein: CASSLWARSNQPQHF.

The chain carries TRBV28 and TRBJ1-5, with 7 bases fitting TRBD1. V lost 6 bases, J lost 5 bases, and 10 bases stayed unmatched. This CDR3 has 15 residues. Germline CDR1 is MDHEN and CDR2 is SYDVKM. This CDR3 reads CASSPPRQGDQPQHF. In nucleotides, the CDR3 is TGTGCCAGCAGCCCCCCCCGACAGGGAGATCAGCCCCAGCATTTT.

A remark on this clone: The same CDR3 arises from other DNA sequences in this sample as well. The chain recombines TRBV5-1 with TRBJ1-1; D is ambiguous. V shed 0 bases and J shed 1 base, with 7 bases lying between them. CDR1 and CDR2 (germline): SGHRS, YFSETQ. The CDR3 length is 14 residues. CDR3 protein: CASSLGSGNTEAFF. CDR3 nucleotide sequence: TGCGCCAGCAGCTTGGGTAGCGGGAACACTGAAGCTTTCTTT.

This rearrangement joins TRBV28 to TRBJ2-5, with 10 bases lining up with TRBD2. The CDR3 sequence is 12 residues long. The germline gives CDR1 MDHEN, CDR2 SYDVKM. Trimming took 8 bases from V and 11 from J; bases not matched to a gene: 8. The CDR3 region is CASGTSGDEQYF. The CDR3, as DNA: TGTGCCAGCGGAACTAGCGGGGATGAGCAGTACTTC. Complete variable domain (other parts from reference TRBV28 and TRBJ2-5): DVKVTQSSRYLVKRTGEKVFLECVQDMDHENMFWYRQDPGLGLRLIYFSYDVKMKEKGDIPEGYSVSREKKERFSLILESASTNQTSMYLCASGTSGDEQYFGPGTRLLVL.